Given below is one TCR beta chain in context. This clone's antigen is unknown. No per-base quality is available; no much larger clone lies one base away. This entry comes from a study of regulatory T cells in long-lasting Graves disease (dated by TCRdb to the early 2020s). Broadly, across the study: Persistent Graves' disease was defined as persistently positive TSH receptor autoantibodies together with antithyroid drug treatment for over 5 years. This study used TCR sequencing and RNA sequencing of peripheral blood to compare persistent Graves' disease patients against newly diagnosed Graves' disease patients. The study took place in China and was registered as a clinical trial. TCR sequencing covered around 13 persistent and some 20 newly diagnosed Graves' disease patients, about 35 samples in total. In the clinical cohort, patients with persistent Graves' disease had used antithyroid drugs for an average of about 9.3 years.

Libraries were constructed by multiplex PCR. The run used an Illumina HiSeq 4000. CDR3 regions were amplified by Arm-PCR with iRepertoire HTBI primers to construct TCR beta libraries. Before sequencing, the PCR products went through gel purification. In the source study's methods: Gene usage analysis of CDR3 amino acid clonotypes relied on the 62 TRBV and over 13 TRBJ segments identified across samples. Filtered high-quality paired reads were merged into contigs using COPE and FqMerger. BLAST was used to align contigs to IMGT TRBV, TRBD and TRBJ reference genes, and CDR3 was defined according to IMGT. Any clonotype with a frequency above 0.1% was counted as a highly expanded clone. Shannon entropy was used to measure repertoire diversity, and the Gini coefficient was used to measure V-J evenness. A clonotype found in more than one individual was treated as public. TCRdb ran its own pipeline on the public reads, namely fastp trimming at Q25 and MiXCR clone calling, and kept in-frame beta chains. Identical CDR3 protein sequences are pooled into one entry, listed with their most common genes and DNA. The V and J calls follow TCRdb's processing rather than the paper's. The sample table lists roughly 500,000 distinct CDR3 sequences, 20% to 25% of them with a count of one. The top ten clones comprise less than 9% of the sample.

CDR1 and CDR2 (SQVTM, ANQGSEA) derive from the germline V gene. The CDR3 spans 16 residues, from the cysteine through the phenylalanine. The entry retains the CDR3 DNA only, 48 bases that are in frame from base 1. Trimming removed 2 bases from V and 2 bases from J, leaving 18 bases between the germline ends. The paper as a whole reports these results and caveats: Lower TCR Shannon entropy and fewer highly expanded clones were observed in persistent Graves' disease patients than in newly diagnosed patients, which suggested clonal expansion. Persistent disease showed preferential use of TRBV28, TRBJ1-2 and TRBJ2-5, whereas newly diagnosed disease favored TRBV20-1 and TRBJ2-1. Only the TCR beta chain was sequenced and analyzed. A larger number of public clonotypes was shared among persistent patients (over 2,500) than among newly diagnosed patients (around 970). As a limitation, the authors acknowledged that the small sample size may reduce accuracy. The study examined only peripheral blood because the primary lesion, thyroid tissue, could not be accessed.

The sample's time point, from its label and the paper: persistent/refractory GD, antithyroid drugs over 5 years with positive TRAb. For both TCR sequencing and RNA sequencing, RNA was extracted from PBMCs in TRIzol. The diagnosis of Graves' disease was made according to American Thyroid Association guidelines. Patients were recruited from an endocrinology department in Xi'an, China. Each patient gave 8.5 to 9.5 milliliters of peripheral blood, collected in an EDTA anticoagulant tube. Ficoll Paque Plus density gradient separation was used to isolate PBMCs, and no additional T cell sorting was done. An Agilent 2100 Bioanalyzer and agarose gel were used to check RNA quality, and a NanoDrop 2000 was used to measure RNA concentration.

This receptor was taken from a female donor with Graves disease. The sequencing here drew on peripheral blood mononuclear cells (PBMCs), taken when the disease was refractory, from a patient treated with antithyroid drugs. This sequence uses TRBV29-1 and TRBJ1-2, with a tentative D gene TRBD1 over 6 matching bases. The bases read TGCAGCGTTGAAAGAAGGGGGGAACCCGGGAACTATGGCTACACCTTC. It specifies CSVERRGEPGNYGYTF.